The 24 T cell receptor beta chains presented below share a single source sample, sequenced in a study of T cells in women clearing cervical HPV infection (dated by TCRdb to between 2018 and 2020). Preparation of the library involved the immunoSEQ multiplex PCR assay. TCRdb holds this immuneACCESS table with in-frame rearrangements only. Some clones are missing; in checked studies, unresolved V genes explain under half, and the rest has no known cause. The table kept for this sample lists over 30,000 clones. The top ten clonotypes cover around 5% of the sample. The source material was blood buffy coat. The receptor set was obtained from a woman between 18 and 75 years old with a cervical HPV16 infection that either progressed to CIN3+ or cleared (not recorded which).

With regard to this clone: The read finishes 3 residues shy of the CDR3 end, and the germline J gene is used to complete it. The chain joins TRBV18 to TRBJ2-7, with a weak D call TRBD1 (5 bases). V was cut by 1 base and J by 6 bases, with 16 bases left in between. This CDR3 is 15 amino acids long. Germline CDR1 and CDR2: KGHSH and LQKENI. The part of the CDR3 DNA that was read is TGTGCCAGCTCACCACAGGGGCCCCCGGGTGGCGAG. Residues: CASSPQGPPGGE. The CDR3 in full is CASSPQGPPGGEQYF.

In regard to this clone: The DNA ends 3 residues before the CDR3 does, and the rest of the CDR3 is filled in from the germline J gene. V gene TRBV29-1 combines with J gene TRBJ1-4, with a tentative D call TRBD1 (5 bases). Germline loops: CDR1 SQVTM, CDR2 ANQGSEA. The CDR3 loop spans 14 amino acids. The V gene lost 6 bases and the J gene lost 0 bases, with 11 bases spanning the gap. The part of the CDR3 DNA that was read is TGCAGCGTCTGGGAGACAGCAACTAATGAAAAA. Protein sequence: CSVWETATNEK. The entire CDR3 reads CSVWETATNEKLFF.

Points on this clone: The observed sequence ends 3 residues before the CDR3 terminus, with the missing tail filled in from the germline J gene. The chain combines TRBV7-3 with TRBJ2-3; possibly TRBD1 or TRBD2 for D (6 bases each). Germline V CDR1 and CDR2: SGHTA, FQGTGA. The CDR3 spans 15 residues. V lost 5 bases and J 3 bases, leaving 15 bases between the germline ends. The CDR3 loop is CASSLQGRWTDTQYF. The covered CDR3 bases are TGTGCCAGCAGCCTCCAGGGGAGGTGGACAGATACG.

Comments on this clone: The CDR3 is cut off 3 residues early in the read; its end comes from the germline J gene. V gene TRBV18 combines with J gene TRBJ1-1; weak D call: TRBD1 (5 bases). CDR1 and CDR2 (germline): KGHSH, LQKENI. The CDR3 is 15 residues long. Trimming stripped 1 base from V and 0 bases from J, with 9 bases between. The sequenced CDR3 bases are TGTGCCAGCTCACCACGCTCGGGGGTGAACACTGAA. Its protein product is CASSPRSGVNTE. The full CDR3 protein is CASSPRSGVNTEAFF.

As to this clone: Read sequence stops 3 residues before the CDR3 end, and the germline J gene provides the missing end. V is TRBV6-4 and J is TRBJ2-2, with 8 nucleotides matching TRBD1. V was clipped by 3 bases and J by 4 bases; unmatched bases: 4. Germline lookup yields CDR1 MRHNA and CDR2 SNTAGT. The CDR3 has 15 residues. CDR3 sequence: CASSEGQDSTGELFF. The sequenced CDR3 bases are TGTGCCAGCAGTGAGGGACAGGATTCCACCGGGGAG.

With respect to this clone: The sequence runs out 3 residues before the end of the CDR3; the remainder is reconstructed from the germline J gene. The chain is built from TRBV11-3 and TRBJ2-3; 9 bases line up with TRBD1. The V gene end was trimmed by 5 bases and the J gene end by 7 bases; junction bases not matched to a gene: 4. This CDR3 contains 13 residues. Germline V CDR1 and CDR2: SGHNT, YENEEA. CDR3 sequence: CASSGTGFYTQYF. The sequenced part of the CDR3 DNA is TGTGCCAGCAGCGGGACAGGGTTTTATACG.

About this clone itself: The read gets to within 3 residues of the CDR3 end, and the germline J gene fills in the rest. V gene TRBV5-4 combines with J gene TRBJ1-2, with a tentative D call TRBD1 (6 bases). Trimming stripped 7 bases from V and 7 bases from J, with 23 bases between. Germline CDR1 is SGHNT and CDR2 is YYREEE (reference sequence). The CDR3 totals 15 residues. The sequenced part of the CDR3 DNA is TGTGCCAGCCGGCGTTCGGCGGGGGGCGACTGTGGC. It yields the protein CASRRSAGGDCG. The CDR3, in full, reads CASRRSAGGDCGYTF.

As for this clone: The read falls 3 residues short of the CDR3 end, and the missing part is taken from the germline J gene. The genes are TRBV5-5 and TRBJ2-7; weak D call: TRBD1 (6 bases). The CDR3 is made up of 15 amino acids. CDR1 and CDR2 (germline): SGHKS, YYEKEE (reference sequence). V was shortened by 4 bases and J by 5 bases, with 19 bases between the two germline ends. CDR3 in amino acids: CASSRAIRGTDEQYF. Incomplete CDR3 DNA: TGTGCCAGCAGCCGAGCAATTAGGGGGACGGACGAG.

The CDR3 protein is CASSLHGNTEAFF. The CDR3 bases that were read are TGTGCCAGCAGCTTACACGGTAACACTGAA. V is TRBV7-8 and J is TRBJ1-1; D gene unclear. The read is 3 residues too short to cover the CDR3 end, so that end is filled in from the germline J gene. This CDR3 spans 13 amino acids. Germline V gene data show CDR1 as SGHVS and CDR2 as FQNEAQ. Deletions cut 2 bases from V and 2 bases from J, with 6 bases between.

As for this clone: Sequencing ends 3 residues short of the CDR3 end; the germline J gene provides the rest. The chain recombines TRBV18 with TRBJ1-1; D might be TRBD1 (6 bases). Trimming removed 2 bases from V and 3 bases from J, with 16 bases in between. CDR1 and CDR2 (germline): KGHSH, LQKENI. The CDR3 consists of 16 residues. The CDR3 loop reads CASSPTEGDTDTEAFF. Incomplete CDR3 DNA: TGTGCCAGCTCACCAACGGAAGGGGACACGGACACTGAA.

As to this clone: The read halts 3 residues ahead of the CDR3 end, with the missing end drawn from the germline J gene. The chain links TRBV2 to TRBJ1-1, with D perhaps matching TRBD1 (5 bases). The germline CDR1 and CDR2 sequences are SNHLY and FYNNEI. V was pared by 3 bases and J by 4 bases, with 6 bases between. The CDR3 consists of 12 residues. CDR3 in amino acids: CASSERGTEAFF. The sequenced part of the CDR3 DNA is TGTGCCAGCAGTGAGAGGGGCACTGAA.

About this clone: The CDR3 end lies 3 residues beyond the end of the read and is filled in from the germline J gene. The chain carries TRBV7-4 and TRBJ2-7, with 7 positions matching TRBD2. V trimming: 5 bases; J trimming: 4 bases; junction bases outside the gene matches: 8. The CDR3 runs 14 residues. Germline V lookup: CDR1 SGHVT, CDR2 SQSDAQ. The CDR3: CASSPPGGGYEQYF. Incomplete CDR3 DNA: TGTGCCAGCAGCCCCCCGGGGGGAGGGTACGAG.

About this clone: The CDR3 goes on 3 residues after the read ends, and that part is filled in from the germline J gene. The chain joins TRBV12-3 or TRBV12-4 to TRBJ2-5, with 8 bases lining up with TRBD1. V was clipped by 1 base and J by 3 bases; unmatched bases: 1. The CDR3 totals 14 residues. CDR3 sequence: CASSLGTGKETQYF. The part of the CDR3 DNA that was read is TGTGCCAGCAGTTTAGGGACAGGGAAAGAGACC.

On this clone: Read sequence stops 3 residues before the CDR3 end, and the germline J gene provides the missing end. This chain uses TRBV30 with TRBJ1-2; D is possibly TRBD1 (5 bases). The CDR3 sequence is 12 residues long. Trimming left V 8 bases short and J 4 bases short, with 14 bases between. Germline V gene lookup returns CDR1 GTSNPN and CDR2 SVGIG (reference sequence). The CDR3 spells CAHSGGTYGYTF. The DNA read from the CDR3 is TGTGCCCATTCCGGGGGAACCTATGGC.

Concerning this clone: The read ends 3 residues shy of where the CDR3 ends; the end is completed using the germline J gene. The chain has TRBV20-1 and TRBJ1-1, with D possibly matching TRBD1 (5 bases). The CDR3 length is 14 residues. Trimming took off 0 bases at V and 3 bases at J, with 11 bases between the two ends. In germline, CDR1 is DFQATT, CDR2 SNEGSKA (reference sequence). The CDR3 sequence: CSARDEGSDTEAFF. The DNA read from the CDR3 is TGCAGTGCTAGAGACGAGGGGTCAGACACTGAA.

With respect to this clone: The read halts 3 residues ahead of the CDR3 end, with the missing end drawn from the germline J gene. The J gene is TRBJ1-1, the V gene TRBV5-1; TRBD1 is a possible D gene (6 bases). The V gene's germline CDR1 is SGHRS and CDR2 YFSETQ. V lost 1 base to trimming and J lost 1 base, with 14 bases between them. The CDR3 is made up of 16 amino acids. Incomplete CDR3 DNA: TGCGCCAGCAGCTTGACGGGGACACCAGGGAACACTGAA. As protein: CASSLTGTPGNTE. Given in full, the CDR3 is CASSLTGTPGNTEAFF.

Of note for this clone: Read coverage stops 3 residues before the CDR3 terminus; the germline J gene supplies the remainder. The chain joins TRBV27 to TRBJ1-5; perhaps TRBD1 as D (5 bases). This CDR3 has 19 amino acids. V lost 0 bases, J lost 2 bases, and 20 bases lay in between. Germline CDR1 and CDR2: MNHEY and SMNVEV (reference sequence). The DNA read from the CDR3 is TGTGCCAGCAGTTTATCGAGTCCGGGACTCGGGGCCGGCAATCAGCCC. This codes for CASSLSSPGLGAGNQP. The entire CDR3 protein is CASSLSSPGLGAGNQPQHF.

The CDR3 sequence is CASMLFRNTGELFF. The part of the CDR3 DNA that was read is TGTGCCAGCATGCTTTTTAGGAACACCGGGGAG. The rearrangement links TRBV7-3 to TRBJ2-2; D gene uncertain. The read is 3 residues too short to cover the CDR3 end, so that end is filled in from the germline J gene. The CDR3 is made up of 14 amino acids. The V gene lost 7 bases and the J gene lost 1 base, with 10 bases spanning the gap. Looked up from germline, CDR1 is SGHTA and CDR2 is FQGTGA.

CDR3 bases read: TGTGCCAGCAGCAAGCAACAGGGTGGGTCCACAGATACG. Translated: CASSKQQGGSTDT. The CDR3 as a whole reads CASSKQQGGSTDTQYF. The chain employs TRBV7-3 and TRBJ2-3; weak D call: TRBD1 (6 bases). The CDR3 is cut off 3 residues early in the read; its end comes from the germline J gene. The germline CDR1 and CDR2 sequences are SGHTA and FQGTGA. This CDR3 spans 16 amino acids. V was pared by 5 bases and J by 2 bases, with 17 bases between.

Concerning this clone itself: The DNA ends 3 residues before the CDR3 does, and the rest of the CDR3 is filled in from the germline J gene. The chain is built from TRBV2 and TRBJ1-2; 8 bases map to TRBD1. Germline V gene data show CDR1 as SNHLY and CDR2 as FYNNEI. The CDR3 totals 15 residues. Losses at the gene ends were 7 bases for V and 3 bases for J; bases not matched to a gene: 10. Incomplete CDR3 DNA: TGTGCCAGCACTGGGATAAAGGACAGGGACTATGGC. It is translated as CASTGIKDRDYG. The full CDR3 sequence reads CASTGIKDRDYGYTF. Full variable domain (rest looked up from reference TRBV2 and TRBJ1-2): EPEVTQTPSHQVTQMGQEVILRCVPISNHLYFYWYRQILGQKVEFLVSFYNNEISEKSEIFDDQFSVERPDGSNFTLKIRSTKLEDSAMYFCASTGIKDRDYGYTFGSGTRLTVV.

About this clone itself: Read sequence stops 3 residues before the CDR3 end, and the germline J gene provides the missing end. The chain couples TRBV10-3 to TRBJ1-1, with D maybe TRBD1 (5 bases). Germline CDR1 is ENHRY and CDR2 is SYGVKD. The CDR3 length is 15 residues. The covered CDR3 bases are TGTGCCATCAGTGAAGGGGCGCCCGGAACACGAGAA. Translated: CAISEGAPGTRE. The whole CDR3 protein reads CAISEGAPGTREAFF.

As to this clone: The CDR3 end falls 3 residues outside the read, so it is completed with the germline J gene. This chain joins TRBV13 and TRBJ2-3; D is perhaps TRBD1 (6 bases). V lost 5 bases to trimming and J lost 5 bases, with 14 bases between them. The length of the CDR3 is 14 residues. From germline, CDR1 is PRHDT and CDR2 FYEKMQ (reference sequence). CDR3 DNA, as far as it was read: TGTGCCAGCAGCCTCAGGGGAATGGAAGATACG. Amino acids: CASSLRGMEDT. The full-length CDR3 reads as CASSLRGMEDTQYF.

Comments on this clone: The CDR3 is cut off 3 residues early in the read; its end comes from the germline J gene. The rearrangement links TRBV19 to TRBJ2-5; 10 bases are shared with TRBD1. Germline V gene lookup returns CDR1 LNHDA and CDR2 SQIVND (reference sequence). With V trimmed by 5 bases and J by 3 bases, 3 bases remained unmatched. This CDR3 comprises 14 residues. The CDR3 DNA, read in part, is TGTGCCAGTAGTTTGACAGGGGGCGAAGAGACC. It specifies CASSLTGGEET. From start to end, the CDR3 is CASSLTGGEETQYF.

Concerning this clone itself: The CDR3 extends 3 residues past the end of the read, so its final part is completed from the germline J gene. V gene TRBV7-7 combines with J gene TRBJ2-5; D not resolved. The CDR3 spans 14 residues. CDR1 and CDR2 from the germline V gene are SSHAT and FNYEAQ (reference sequence). V was pared by 5 bases and J by 7 bases, with 17 bases between. The CDR3 spells CASSPDGRGGTQYF. Incomplete CDR3 DNA: TGTGCCAGCAGCCCAGATGGTCGAGGCGGGACC. Variable domain in full (rest from reference TRBV7-7 and TRBJ2-5): GAGVSQSPRYKVTKRGQDVTLRCDPISSHATLYWYQQALGQGPEFLTYFNYEAQPDKSGLPSDRFSAERPEGSISTLTIQRTEQRDSAMYRCASSPDGRGGTQYFGPGTRLLVL.